This T cell receptor (beta chain) comes out of a study of blood T cell repertoires in COVID-19. Germline loops: CDR1 MGHRA, CDR2 YSYEKL. This CDR3 is 18 amino acids long. J was trimmed by 4 bases and V by 0 bases; bases with no gene match: 9. Profiling relied on immunoSEQ multiplex PCR, and the TCRdb table lists in-frame clones only, not all of them. The data show roughly 200,000 clones, roughly 84% seen once. The source material was peripheral blood. The gene calls are TRBV4-1 and TRBJ2-1; 10 positions match TRBD2. The sequence came from a woman between 40 and 50 years old with COVID-19, enrolled during active disease. The CDR3 here is CASSQDGSGGTSYNEQFF. CDR3 DNA sequence: TGCGCCAGCAGCCAAGATGGTAGCGGGGGGACTTCGTACAATGAGCAGTTCTTC.